The entry below describes one T cell receptor (beta chain). This clonotype was observed many times. Its binding antigen is unknown. No much larger clonotype is one base removed from it; base qualities were not supplied. The data derive from a study of early T cells in non-severe SARS-CoV-2 infection (dated by TCRdb to 2020 to 2023). In the study overall: TCR sequencing used bulk RNA from unsorted whole blood, so alpha and beta chains could not be paired.

A case-control design nested within a healthcare worker cohort in London, UK, was used, with weekly nasopharyngeal swab PCR tests and blood sampling performed. Healthcare workers were recruited during the week of the UK lockdown, between 23 and 31 March 2020, and followed weekly for up to 16 weeks. Broader findings and caveats from the paper: VDJdb matching was skewed toward anti-spike CD8 responses and likely underestimated virus-specific expansions, missing private and CD4 specificities.

The method behind the library was 5' RACE. This sample was sequenced with a NextSeq 500. To correct for sequencing error and PCR bias, the TCR library protocol tagged individual cDNA molecules with unique molecular identifiers. Both TCR alpha and beta chains were sequenced, and tight co-correlation was observed between alpha and beta sequence abundances in each sample. In the source study's methods: Decombinator V4 was used to annotate TCR sequences for V gene, J gene and CDR3. Expanded TCRs were defined as changing significantly between any two time points under a Poisson model with p below 0.0001. TCR abundances were normalised to the total number of TCRs sequenced in each sample and reported as counts per million. A search of VDJdb, accessed on 1 November 2021, was run for TCRs annotated to CMV, EBV and SARS-CoV-2, with TCRs annotated for multiple antigens excluded. The public reads were reprocessed in TCRdb via fastp at Q25 and MiXCR, keeping in-frame beta chains. Duplicate CDR3 protein sequences are folded into a single record with the most common DNA and genes. In this record, the V and J calls reflect TCRdb's handling and not the investigators' own analysis. Counted in this sample were tens of thousands of distinct CDR3 sequences; roughly 4.9% of them appeared once. Under 13% of the sample rests with the top ten.

The sequencing input was whole blood. This TCR came from an adult who was a healthcare worker with PCR-confirmed SARS-CoV-2 infection or an uninfected control (not recorded which).

The CDR3 region reads CALGAGYSNEQFF. The nucleotides read TGTGCCCTAGGAGCGGGATATAGCAATGAGCAGTTCTTC. The receptor chain draws on TRBV28 and TRBJ2-1; the junction holds 7 bases that match TRBD2. Unmatched junction bases come to 10, with V trimmed by 11 bases and J by 6 bases. Reading the germline V gene gives CDR1 MDHEN and CDR2 SYDVKM. The CDR3 has 13 amino acids, counting the end cysteine and phenylalanine. Kept here is only the CDR3 DNA, which spans 39 bases and is read in frame from base 1.